A single sample gave rise to the 25 T cell receptor beta chains below, sequenced in a study of type 1 regulatory T cells. TCRdb re-called the reads with MiXCR, one entry per CDR3 protein. The sample contains roughly 68,000 distinct CDR3 sequences, approximately 64% of which appear only once. The antigens these receptors bind are not known. Sequencing was performed on cultured T cells, either the whole culture or a sorted T cell fraction (not recorded which). Subset meaning: Tr1-enriched cell product generated in vitro against host alloantigens. The receptors here all came from a human donor in good health.

The chain links TRBV7-2 to TRBJ2-1; TRBD2 aligns across 12 bases. Germline CDR1 reads SGHTA; CDR2 reads FQGNSA. CDR3 length: 16 amino acids. Losses at the gene ends were 9 bases for V and 4 bases for J; bases not matched to a gene: 10. The CDR3 region is CASAMNLAGGYNEQFF. CDR3 in DNA: TGTGCCAGTGCCATGAACCTAGCGGGAGGGTACAATGAGCAGTTCTTC. Drawing the rest from reference TRBV7-2 and TRBJ2-1, the complete variable domain is GAGVSQSPSNKVTEKGKDVELRCDPISGHTALYWYRQSLGQGLEFLIYFQGNSAPDKSGLPSDRFSAERTGGSVSTLTIQRTQQEDSAVYLCASAMNLAGGYNEQFFGPGTRLTVL.

As to this clonotype: Germline is not matched at one junction end, which may reflect a read error. This chain uses TRBV2 with TRBJ1-5; D is perhaps TRBD1 (5 bases). This CDR3 is built from 14 residues. Germline V gene sequence: CDR1 SNHLY, CDR2 FYNNEI. CDR3 sequence (DNA): TGTGCCAGCAGCGGAACAGGAGGAAATCAGTCCCAGCATTTT. It specifies CASSGTGGNQSQHF.

V gene TRBV5-6 combines with J gene TRBJ1-4; no firm D call. The CDR3 spans 13 residues. From germline, CDR1 is SGHDT and CDR2 YYEEEE. Trimming removed 4 bases from V and 7 bases from J, with 11 bases in between. The CDR3 nucleotides read TGTGCCAGCAGCCCGCGACTTGGTGAAAAACTGTTTTTT. This sequence encodes CASSPRLGEKLFF. Looking up the rest from reference TRBV5-6 and TRBJ1-4 gives the full variable domain: DAGVTQSPTHLIKTRGQQVTLRCSPKSGHDTVSWYQQALGQGPQFIFQYYEEEERQRGNFPDRFSGHQFPNYSSELNVNALLLGDSALYLCASSPRLGEKLFFGSGTQLSVL.

The genes are TRBV6-5 and TRBJ2-1; tentatively, D is TRBD1 (6 bases). Trimming shortened V by 6 bases and J by 4 bases, and 13 bases separated the two germline ends. In germline, CDR1 is MNHEY, CDR2 SVGAGI. The CDR3 length is 14 residues. The CDR3 sequence: CASRALDSYNEQFF. The CDR3 DNA is TGTGCCAGCAGGGCCCTGGACAGTTACAATGAGCAGTTCTTC.

The table lists this clonotype with a count of one. The chain employs TRBV12-2 and TRBJ2-2; the table's D call of TRBD1 was not tested on the DNA. TRBV12-2 is a known pseudogene. The CDR3 is 16 residues long. The CDR3 sequence: CASRLIRVGNTGELFF. DNA for the CDR3: TGTGCAAGTCGCTTAATCCGGGTGGGGAACACCGGGGAGCTGTTTTTT.

This clonotype is judged medium-sized. This chain uses TRBV20-1 with TRBJ1-5; 7 bases are shared with TRBD1. V lost 5 bases, J lost 4 bases, and 11 bases stayed unmatched. The CDR3 is made up of 15 amino acids. The germline gives CDR1 DFQATT, CDR2 SNEGSKA (reference sequence). This chain's CDR3 is CSAGTRGQQNQPQHF. The CDR3 DNA follows: TGCAGTGCTGGGACCCGGGGACAGCAAAATCAGCCCCAGCATTTT.

J is TRBJ1-5 and V is TRBV12-3 or TRBV12-4, with D hard to call. The CDR3 consists of 16 residues. The V gene lost 2 bases and the J gene lost 3 bases, with 14 bases spanning the gap. The CDR3 nucleotides are TGTGCCAGCAGTTTACCCTTCGGGAAGGTCAATCAGCCCCAGCATTTT. Protein: CASSLPFGKVNQPQHF.

This clonotype was picked up a small number of times. The chain uses TRBV11-2 and TRBJ2-1; tentative D call: TRBD1 (6 bases). The ends were cut back, 8 bases at V and 0 bases at J, with 14 bases in the middle. Germline values: CDR1 SGHAT, CDR2 FQNNGV. The CDR3 runs 15 residues. The CDR3 sequence is CASLERDTSYNEQFF. The CDR3 DNA reads as TGTGCCAGCCTAGAACGGGACACCTCCTACAATGAGCAGTTCTTC.

The genes are TRBV4-2 and TRBJ2-1, with TRBD2 matching 7 bases. Germline loops: CDR1 LGHNA, CDR2 YNFKEQ. The CDR3 length is 14 residues. V lost 5 bases, J lost 6 bases, and 7 bases stayed unmatched. CDR3 region: CASSTPLAGNEQFF. The CDR3 region has the DNA TGTGCCAGCAGCACCCCCTTAGCGGGCAATGAGCAGTTCTTC.

This clonotype was observed many times. The V and J genes are TRBV2 and TRBJ1-2; D is unresolved. Germline V gene data show CDR1 as SNHLY and CDR2 as FYNNEI. The V gene lost 8 bases and the J gene lost 7 bases, with 11 bases spanning the gap. The CDR3 covers 11 residues. CDR3 residues: CASGRLGGYTF. CDR3 coding DNA: TGTGCCAGCGGGAGGTTAGGTGGCTACACCTTC.

The chain recombines TRBV18 with TRBJ2-6; the D gene is possibly TRBD2 (6 bases). The CDR3 has 17 amino acids. The ends were cut back, 3 bases at V and 0 bases at J, with 12 bases in the middle. CDR1 is KGHSH, CDR2 LQKENI, per germline. The CDR3 DNA reads as TGTGCCAGCTCACCGGGACTTCGAACCTCTGGGGCCAACGTCCTGACTTTC. This encodes CASSPGLRTSGANVLTF.

As DNA, the CDR3 is TGTGCCAGCTACCGCGGGGATACGCAGTATTTT. Translated, it gives CASYRGDTQYF. The rearrangement uses TRBV12-3 or TRBV12-4 and TRBJ2-3; a possible D gene is TRBD2 (5 bases). Trimming shortened V by 8 bases and J by 6 bases, and 9 bases separated the two germline ends. There are 11 residues in the CDR3.

The rearrangement joins TRBV3-1 to TRBJ2-1, with D unclear. CDR1 and CDR2 (germline): LGHDT, YNNKEL (reference sequence). The CDR3 is 15 amino acids. Deletions cut 5 bases from V and 5 bases from J, with 16 bases between. The CDR3 sequence is CASSSLYLGNNEQFF. The CDR3 DNA is TGTGCCAGCAGCAGTCTCTATCTGGGGAACAATGAGCAGTTCTTC.

V usage is TRBV27 and J usage is TRBJ2-1; possibly TRBD1 for D (5 bases). Per germline, CDR1 MNHEY and CDR2 SMNVEV (reference sequence). The CDR3 covers 14 residues. The ends were cut back, 3 bases at V and 6 bases at J, with 12 bases in the middle. The CDR3 nucleotides are TGTGCCAGCAGTTTGGCAGGGTACCGCAATGAGCAGTTCTTC. It yields the protein CASSLAGYRNEQFF.

The chain couples TRBV6-1 to TRBJ1-4; D perhaps matches TRBD1 (5 bases). CDR3 length: 15 amino acids. Trimming took off 10 bases at V and 8 bases at J, with 23 bases between the two ends. CDR1 MNHNS and CDR2 SASEGT come from the germline V gene. As DNA, the CDR3 is TGTGCCACCCCAGAGATCAGACAGCTTGGGGAAAAACTGTTTTTT. This gives the protein CATPEIRQLGEKLFF.

This clonotype was seen a handful of times. V is TRBV20-1 and J is TRBJ1-1; D unresolved. CDR3 size: 13 residues. CDR1 and CDR2 (germline): DFQATT, SNEGSKA (reference sequence). V shed 1 base and J shed 6 bases, with 12 bases lying between them. Here the CDR3 reads CSARGAPTPEAFF. The CDR3 bases are TGCAGTGCTAGAGGTGCCCCCACACCTGAAGCTTTCTTT.

This clonotype occurred once. This sequence joins TRBV28 and TRBJ2-6, with D hard to call. In germline, CDR1 is MDHEN, CDR2 SYDVKM. CDR3 length equals 15 residues. V was cut by 5 bases and J by 0 bases, with 8 bases left in between. The CDR3 DNA sequence: TGTGCCAGCAGTCTAACATACTCTGGGGCCAACGTCCTGACTTTC. Protein sequence: CASSLTYSGANVLTF.

The rearrangement joins TRBV6-5 to TRBJ1-6; D might be TRBD1 (6 bases). The CDR3 is made up of 15 amino acids. Germline CDR1 and CDR2: MNHEY and SVGAGI. V was pared by 5 bases and J by 9 bases, with 17 bases between. The CDR3: CASSPTLGGTSPLHF. The CDR3 region has the DNA TGTGCCAGCAGTCCAACCCTAGGGGGTACTTCACCCCTCCACTTT.

The J gene is TRBJ1-5, the V gene TRBV2; 9 positions agree with TRBD1. The CDR3 covers 14 residues. The germline gives CDR1 SNHLY, CDR2 FYNNEI. With V trimmed by 6 bases and J by 5 bases, 5 bases remained unmatched. The CDR3 nucleotides are TGTGCCAGCAGGGGGACAGGGAACCATCAGCCCCAGCATTTT. The encoded protein is CASRGTGNHQPQHF.

The chain recombines TRBV4-3 with TRBJ2-1; 8 bases align to TRBD2. Germline-derived CDR1 and CDR2 are LGHNA and YSLEER. This CDR3 comprises 17 residues. Trimming took 2 bases from V and 8 from J; bases not matched to a gene: 14. The CDR3 region is CASSQTPGLGGTDEQFF. The DNA of the CDR3 is TGCGCCAGCAGCCAAACACCGGGACTAGGGGGTACTGATGAGCAGTTCTTC.

This clonotype came up a few times. The chain employs TRBV20-1 and TRBJ2-7, with D unresolved. Germline-derived CDR1 and CDR2 are DFQATT and SNEGSKA (reference sequence). The CDR3 spans 12 residues. Between the trimmed V and J ends, which lost 5 bases and 2 bases, there was a span of 10 bases. The CDR3, as DNA: TGCAGTGCTCGACCCGATCCCTACGAGCAGTACTTC. This gives the protein CSARPDPYEQYF.

The V and J genes are TRBV7-2 and TRBJ1-4, with 7 bases identical to TRBD1. V dropped 0 bases and J dropped 4; count of bases not matched to a gene: 5. The CDR3 length is 16 residues. CDR1 is SGHTA, CDR2 FQGNSA, per germline. Here the CDR3 reads CASSLAGTAGNEKLFF. CDR3 sequence (DNA): TGTGCCAGCAGCTTAGCCGGGACAGCTGGTAATGAAAAACTGTTTTTT.

This sequence joins TRBV27 and TRBJ2-1; 7 positions match TRBD1. The ends lost 4 bases at V and 2 bases at J; junction bases unmatched: 8. The CDR3 length is 16 residues. CDR1 and CDR2 from the germline V gene are MNHEY and SMNVEV (reference sequence). The CDR3: CASSWKGQGAYNEQFF. CDR3 DNA sequence: TGTGCCAGCAGTTGGAAGGGTCAGGGGGCCTACAATGAGCAGTTCTTC.

This clonotype was observed a single time. One end of the junction varies from germline; a read error may be responsible. The chain carries TRBV20-1 and TRBJ1-1, with 8 bases matching TRBD1. The germline V gene encodes CDR1 DFQATT and CDR2 SNEGSKA (reference sequence). The CDR3 spans 14 residues. The DNA for the CDR3 is TGCAGTGCTCCCTGGGGACAGGTGAATACTGAAGCTTTCTTT. The encoded protein is CSAPWGQVNTEAFF.

This clonotype was found once. Mismatch with germline at one junction end may stem from a read error. CDR3: CASSEYSGGTGGLF. The CDR3 region has the DNA TGTGCCAGCAGTGAATATTCTGGAGGGACAGGGGGCCTTTTT. The V gene is TRBV6-1, the J gene TRBJ1-6, with TRBD1 matching 12 bases. This CDR3 has 14 residues. Germline lookup yields CDR1 MNHNS and CDR2 SASEGT.